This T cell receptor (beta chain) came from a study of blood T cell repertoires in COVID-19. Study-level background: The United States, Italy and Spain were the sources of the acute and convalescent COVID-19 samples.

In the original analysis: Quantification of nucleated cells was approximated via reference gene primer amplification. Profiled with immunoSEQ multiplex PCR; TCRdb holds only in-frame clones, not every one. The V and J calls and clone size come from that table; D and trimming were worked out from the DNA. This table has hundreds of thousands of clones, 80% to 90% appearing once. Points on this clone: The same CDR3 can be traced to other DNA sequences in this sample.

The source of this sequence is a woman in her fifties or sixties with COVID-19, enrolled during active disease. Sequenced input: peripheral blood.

The DNA of the CDR3 is TGTGCCAGCAGCGGACAGGGGAATCAGCCCCAGCATTTT. Amino acid sequence: CASSGQGNQPQHF. The chain joins TRBV12-3 or TRBV12-4 to TRBJ1-5; 9 nucleotides line up with TRBD1. With V trimmed by 6 bases and J by 4 bases, 1 base remained unmatched. The CDR3 length is 13 residues.